The next 26 T cell receptor beta chains were all read from a single sample in a study of CD8 T cells in ankylosing spondylitis. TCRdb re-called the 5' RACE reads through MiXCR, storing one row per CDR3 protein. This repertoire shows 670,000 or so distinct CDR3 sequences, around 17% found once; its top ten account for 15% to 20%. General study results and limits: Blood of patients with ankylosing spondylitis appeared to be characterized by a TCR beta motif of about eight highly homologous variants.

These TCRs are of unknown antigen specificity. Sequenced input: blood, either unsorted or a sorted T cell fraction (not recorded which). The receptors shown here come from a male donor with ankylosing spondylitis.

In this sample, this clonotype turned up a few times. The gene calls are TRBV11-2 and TRBJ2-7; a possible D gene is TRBD2 (5 bases). The CDR3 extends over 15 amino acids. The V gene's germline CDR1 is SGHAT and CDR2 FQNNGV. V lost 2 bases and J 1 base, leaving 12 bases between the germline ends. CDR3 nucleotides: TGTGCCAGCAGCTTAACGACGGGATCGTCCTACGAGCAGTACTTC. Translated, it gives CASSLTTGSSYEQYF. The whole variable domain, remainder taken from reference TRBV11-2 and TRBJ2-7, is EAGVAQSPRYKIIEKRQSVAFWCNPISGHATLYWYQQILGQGPKLLIQFQNNGVVDDSQLPKDRFSAERLKGVDSTLKIQPAKLEDSAVYLCASSLTTGSSYEQYFGPGTRLTVT.

There are a few counts of this clonotype. V usage is TRBV30 and J usage is TRBJ1-2; TRBD1 aligns across 9 bases. V dropped 5 bases and J dropped 7; count of bases not matched to a gene: 5. Looked up from germline, CDR1 is GTSNPN and CDR2 is SVGIG (reference sequence). The CDR3 is 12 residues long. The CDR3: CAWGQGTLGYTF. In nucleotides, the CDR3 is TGTGCCTGGGGACAGGGGACTCTTGGCTACACCTTC. The full variable domain, rest sourced from reference TRBV30 and TRBJ1-2, is SQTIHQWPATLVQPVGSPLSLECTVEGTSNPNLYWYRQAAGRGLQLLFYSVGIGQISSEVPQNLSASRPQDRQFILSSKKLLLSDSGFYLCAWGQGTLGYTFGSGTRLTVV.

The CDR3 spells CASSQDVRASSYNEQFF. The CDR3 region has the DNA TGCGCCAGCAGCCAAGATGTCAGGGCTAGCTCCTACAATGAGCAGTTCTTC. The chain recombines TRBV4-1 with TRBJ2-1; maybe TRBD1 (5 bases). Germline V CDR1 and CDR2: MGHRA, YSYEKL. V was shortened by 0 bases and J by 0 bases, with 12 bases between the two germline ends. CDR3 size: 17 residues.

The gene calls are TRBV7-8 and TRBJ2-1, with a weak D call TRBD1 (6 bases). The CDR3 spans 15 residues. Looked up from germline, CDR1 is SGHVS and CDR2 is FQNEAQ. V lost 4 bases to trimming and J lost 0 bases, with 10 bases between them. The CDR3 nucleotides are TGTGCCAGCAGCTCGCGACAGGCCTCCTACAATGAGCAGTTCTTC. Translation gives CASSSRQASYNEQFF.

The chain is built from TRBV19 and TRBJ2-1, with TRBD1 matching over 7 bases. V shed 5 bases and J 5 bases; nucleotides not matched to a gene: 15. Per the germline V gene, CDR1 is LNHDA and CDR2 is SQIVND (reference sequence). The CDR3 length is 17 residues. The CDR3 nucleotides are TGTGCCAGTAGTTTCGACCGTTGGGGACAGAAGAACAATGAGCAGTTCTTC. As protein: CASSFDRWGQKNNEQFF. Complete variable domain (other parts from reference TRBV19 and TRBJ2-1): DGGITQSPKYLFRKEGQNVTLSCEQNLNHDAMYWYRQDPGQGLRLIYYSQIVNDFQKGDIAEGYSVSREKKESFPLTVTSAQKNPTAFYLCASSFDRWGQKNNEQFFGPGTRLTVL.

This clonotype was recorded a few times. This chain joins TRBV12-3 or TRBV12-4 and TRBJ1-4; D is uncertain. The CDR3 covers 14 residues. The V end lost 6 bases, the J end lost 4 bases, and 12 bases lay between the germline ends. The CDR3: CASSPTVLNEKLFF. The CDR3 nucleotides are TGTGCCAGCAGCCCCACGGTTCTTAATGAAAAACTGTTTTTT.

This clonotype occurred many times. The DNA of the CDR3 is TGTGCCAGCAGCTTAACAGGGATTAGCACAGATACGCAGTATTTT. Its translation is CASSLTGISTDTQYF. The J gene is TRBJ2-3, the V gene TRBV7-2, with D possibly matching TRBD1 (6 bases). V was clipped by 2 bases and J by 0 bases, with 9 bases between them. The CDR3 is 15 residues long. Germline CDR1 is SGHTA and CDR2 is FQGNSA.

In its sample, this clonotype was seen a few times. CDR3 DNA sequence: TGTGCCAGCAGGGGACAGGGAGGGACCGGGGAGCTGTTTTTT. Protein sequence: CASRGQGGTGELFF. The gene calls are TRBV25-1 and TRBJ2-2, with 9 bases aligning to TRBD1. The CDR3 loop spans 14 amino acids. Per germline, CDR1 MGHDK and CDR2 SYGVNS. J lost 5 bases, V lost 6 bases, and 4 bases had no gene match.

The CDR3 nucleotides read TGTGCCAGCAGTTTAGCGTCTGGGGCGGGAGGAGCTTTCTTT. Amino acid sequence: CASSLASGAGGAFF. V and J are TRBV12-3 or TRBV12-4 and TRBJ1-1; possibly TRBD1 for D (5 bases). V lost 0 bases to trimming and J lost 10 bases, with 15 bases between them. CDR3 length: 14 residues.

The chain is built from TRBV20-1 and TRBJ2-7, with TRBD2 as a possible D gene (5 bases). The CDR3 runs to 13 residues. CDR1 is DFQATT and CDR2 is SNEGSKA in the germline V gene (reference sequence). The V and J ends lost 7 bases and 2 bases respectively, with 15 bases between them. Here the CDR3 reads CSGEDYQPYEQYF. The CDR3 DNA follows: TGCAGTGGAGAAGACTACCAACCCTACGAGCAGTACTTC.

This clonotype has only a few counts. The V and J genes are TRBV10-3 and TRBJ2-7; D is uncertain. Trimming stripped 2 bases from V and 0 bases from J, with 2 bases between. This CDR3 is built from 12 residues. Germline loops: CDR1 ENHRY, CDR2 SYGVKD. The CDR3 DNA sequence: TGTGCCATCAGTGAGGACTCCTACGAGCAGTACTTC. Its protein is CAISEDSYEQYF.

V is TRBV10-3 and J is TRBJ2-5; D gene uncertain. Germline V gene sequence: CDR1 ENHRY, CDR2 SYGVKD. CDR3 size: 12 residues. V dropped 3 bases and J dropped 2 bases, with 4 bases sitting between them. The CDR3 DNA reads TGTGCCATCAGTGAATATCAAGAGACCCAGTACTTC. Its translation: CAISEYQETQYF.

This clonotype was observed a few times. The chain links TRBV12-3 or TRBV12-4 to TRBJ2-5; unclear D gene. V lost 7 bases, J lost 3 bases, and 12 bases lay in between. The CDR3 spans 13 residues. The CDR3 DNA follows: TGTGCCAGCACCCTGACTGCAAAAGAGACCCAGTACTTC. It encodes CASTLTAKETQYF.

This clonotype has only a few counts. The gene calls are TRBV12-3 or TRBV12-4 and TRBJ2-5; 12 bases map to TRBD2. After removal of 2 bases from V and 5 bases from J, the junction contained 6 bases not matched to a gene. CDR3 length: 16 amino acids. The CDR3 spells CASSLLAGGFRETQYF. CDR3 in DNA: TGTGCCAGCAGTTTACTAGCGGGGGGGTTCCGGGAGACCCAGTACTTC.

This clonotype was detected only a few times. This chain links TRBV4-2 with TRBJ1-5; 9 nucleotides line up with TRBD1. With 0 bases clipped from V and 5 bases from J, the junction kept 5 bases outside the gene matches. Germline loops: CDR1 LGHNA, CDR2 YNFKEQ. The CDR3 spans 16 residues. The DNA of the CDR3 is TGTGCCAGCAGCCAAGAGTATCGGACAGGGGATCAGCCCCAGCATTTT. It codes for CASSQEYRTGDQPQHF.

The sample holds many counts of this clonotype. The genes are TRBV4-1 and TRBJ2-7; the D is unclear. Trimming pared 0 bases from V and 5 bases from J, leaving 11 bases between. CDR1 and CDR2 (germline): MGHRA, YSYEKL. The CDR3 spans 14 residues. The CDR3 nucleotides read TGCGCCAGCAGCCAAGATACAGTTCCCAACGAGCAGTACTTC. It yields the protein CASSQDTVPNEQYF.

Here the CDR3 reads CASSLSPLAGPYEQYF. CDR3 in DNA: TGTGCCAGCAGTTTGTCTCCGCTGGCAGGCCCCTACGAGCAGTACTTC. V usage is TRBV12-3 or TRBV12-4 and J usage is TRBJ2-7; D remains unclear. V was pared by 3 bases and J by 2 bases, with 17 bases between. The CDR3 totals 16 residues.

The rearrangement links TRBV12-3 or TRBV12-4 to TRBJ1-1; no clear D. The length of the CDR3 is 15 residues. Trimming left V 1 base short and J 1 base short, with 10 bases between. The CDR3 bases are TGTGCCAGCAGTTTAGTTGGCAGCTCGAACACTGAAGCTTTCTTT. Encoded protein: CASSLVGSSNTEAFF.

The chain employs TRBV7-2 and TRBJ2-1; tentative D call: TRBD2 (5 bases). CDR3 size: 15 residues. CDR1 and CDR2 (germline): SGHTA, FQGNSA. V was trimmed by 1 base and J by 8 bases, leaving 15 bases between them. The CDR3 sequence is CASSLGGLEVDEQFF. The CDR3 DNA is TGTGCCAGCAGCTTAGGCGGGCTAGAGGTAGATGAGCAGTTCTTC.

The gene calls are TRBV12-3 or TRBV12-4 and TRBJ2-5; 11 bases fit TRBD2. J lost 4 bases, V lost 5 bases, and 3 bases had no gene match. This CDR3 contains 14 residues. The CDR3 DNA is TGTGCCAGCAGTGGTAGCGGGGGGGCAGAGACCCAGTACTTC. Residues: CASSGSGGAETQYF.

This clonotype was observed a handful of times. J is TRBJ2-1 and V is TRBV29-1; 9 bases agree with TRBD1. With V trimmed by 6 bases and J by 6 bases, 15 bases remained unmatched. The CDR3 is made up of 16 amino acids. Germline V CDR1 and CDR2: SQVTM, ANQGSEA. This chain's CDR3 is CSVADRGEYGRNEQFF. CDR3 coding DNA: TGCAGCGTGGCCGACAGGGGGGAATACGGTCGCAATGAGCAGTTCTTC.

In this sample, this clonotype turned up a few times. This rearrangement joins TRBV5-6 to TRBJ2-2, with 11 bases aligning to TRBD1. V dropped 4 bases and J dropped 5; count of bases not matched to a gene: 4. CDR1 is SGHDT and CDR2 is YYEEEE in the germline V gene. This CDR3 region has 15 residues. The CDR3 sequence: CASSADRGRTGELFF. The CDR3 DNA follows: TGTGCCAGCAGCGCGGACAGGGGGCGAACCGGGGAGCTGTTTTTT.

A few counts support this clonotype. The V call is TRBV15, the J call TRBJ1-4; D call uncertain. Trimming cost V 0 bases and J 6 bases, with 11 bases left between them. The CDR3 has 15 residues. The germline V gene has CDR1 LNHNV and CDR2 YYDKDF (reference sequence). DNA of the CDR3: TGTGCCACCAGCAGAGATGGGCGGACCGATGAAAAACTGTTTTTT. It encodes CATSRDGRTDEKLFF. The full variable domain, completed using reference TRBV15 and TRBJ1-4, is DAMVIQNPRYQVTQFGKPVTLSCSQTLNHNVMYWYQQKSSQAPKLLFHYYDKDFNNEADTPDNFQSRRPNTSFCFLDIRSPGLGDTAMYLCATSRDGRTDEKLFFGSGTQLSVL.

The CDR3 DNA reads TGCAGTGCGGGCCCTCCGGGGGATAATGGCTACACCTTC. Protein sequence: CSAGPPGDNGYTF. The V call is TRBV20-1, the J call TRBJ1-2; D might be TRBD1 (5 bases). V was clipped by 6 bases and J by 6 bases, with 17 bases between them. This CDR3 contains 13 residues. Germline V gene lookup returns CDR1 DFQATT and CDR2 SNEGSKA (reference sequence).

The chain is built from TRBV6-2 or TRBV6-3 and TRBJ2-3; 8 positions match TRBD1. The germline CDR1 and CDR2 sequences are MNHEY and SVGEGT. With V trimmed by 4 bases and J by 0 bases, 9 bases remained unmatched. The CDR3 totals 17 residues. The CDR3 coding sequence is TGTGCCAGCAGTTCCGTACTGACAGGGGCCAGCACAGATACGCAGTATTTT. Its translation is CASSSVLTGASTDTQYF.

The V and J genes are TRBV4-1 and TRBJ2-2; D unresolved. Germline-derived CDR1 and CDR2 are MGHRA and YSYEKL. Trimming stripped 1 base from V and 6 bases from J, with 6 bases between. This CDR3 contains 13 residues. The CDR3 nucleotides are TGCGCCAGCAGCCAAGTAGACCCCGGGGAGCTGTTTTTT. Translating gives CASSQVDPGELFF.